Presented here are 15 T cell receptor beta chains from one specimen sequenced in a study of T cell clonality in common variable immunodeficiency. The protocol was immunoSEQ multiplex PCR, while the TCRdb copy is restricted to in-frame clones and leaves out a portion. The sample includes about 74,000 clones, none of them occurring once. Sequencing was carried out using peripheral blood mononuclear cells. The source is a person aged 18-69 years in good health.

This clone was detected a few times. From the germline J gene comes the end of the CDR3, since the read stops 3 residues before it. V and J are TRBV6-1 and TRBJ2-7, with TRBD2 identical over 12 bases. V lost 5 bases, J lost 5 bases, and 10 bases stayed unmatched. The germline V gene has CDR1 MNHNS and CDR2 SASEGT. CDR3 length: 16 amino acids. The DNA read from the CDR3 is TGTGCCAGCAGTCAAGGACTAGCGGGGAACCGGGACGAG. Translating it yields CASSQGLAGNRDE. The full-length CDR3 reads as CASSQGLAGNRDEQYF.

This clone was counted at least ten times. The read comes to an end 3 residues before the CDR3 does, leaving the germline J gene to fill in the end. The V gene is TRBV11-2, the J gene TRBJ2-3; TRBD2 might be the D (5 bases). V lost 1 base and J lost 6, with 11 bases in between. The CDR3 is made up of 14 amino acids. The germline CDR1 and CDR2 sequences are SGHAT and FQNNGV. The sequenced part of the CDR3 DNA is TGTGCCAGCAGCTTAGGTTTCGCTAGCGATACG. Translation gives CASSLGFASDT. The complete CDR3 protein is CASSLGFASDTQYF.

This clone was detected ten times or more. The read ends 3 residues shy of where the CDR3 ends; the end is completed using the germline J gene. J is TRBJ1-1 and V is TRBV29-1, with 9 bases identical to TRBD1. Germline V lookup: CDR1 SQVTM, CDR2 ANQGSEA. The J segment lost 4 bases and the V segment lost 6 bases, leaving 9 bases of the junction unmatched. The CDR3 is 14 amino acids. The sequenced part of the CDR3 DNA is TGCAGCGTGCTAGACAGGGGGGGAAGCACTGAA. Translation gives CSVLDRGGSTE. The CDR3, in full, reads CSVLDRGGSTEAFF.

For this clone: Read sequence stops 3 residues before the CDR3 end, and the germline J gene provides the missing end. This chain links TRBV7-6 with TRBJ2-2; a possible D gene is TRBD2 (5 bases). The CDR3 extends over 14 amino acids. From germline, CDR1 is SGHVS and CDR2 FNYEAQ. Trimming pared 6 bases from V and 3 bases from J, leaving 11 bases between. The CDR3 loop reads CASRPSGDTGELFF. The CDR3 DNA, read in part, is TGTGCCAGCAGACCAAGCGGAGACACCGGGGAG. Combining the CDR3 with reference TRBV7-6 and TRBJ2-2 gives the whole variable domain GAGVSQSPRYKVTKRGQDVALRCDPISGHVSLYWYRQALGQGPEFLTYFNYEAQQDKSGLPNDRFSAERPEGSISTLTIQRTEQRDSAMYRCASRPSGDTGELFFGEGSRLTVL.

This clone was counted at least ten times. The read halts 3 residues ahead of the CDR3 end, with the missing end drawn from the germline J gene. The chain employs TRBV5-1 and TRBJ1-4; TRBD1 might be the D (6 bases). The length of the CDR3 is 14 residues. V was clipped by 5 bases and J by 7 bases, with 15 bases between them. Germline assignment: CDR1 SGHRS and CDR2 YFSETQ. CDR3 amino acids: CASSPDRISEKLFF. CDR3 DNA, as far as it was read: TGCGCCAGCAGTCCCGACAGGATTTCTGAAAAA.

The table lists this clone with many counts. The CDR3 extends 3 residues past the end of the read, so its final part is completed from the germline J gene. The rearrangement links TRBV29-1 to TRBJ2-5, with a weak D call TRBD1 (6 bases). This CDR3 is 11 amino acids long. Germline V gene lookup returns CDR1 SQVTM and CDR2 ANQGSEA. V was pared by 6 bases and J by 3 bases, with 8 bases between. The CDR3 DNA, read in part, is TGCAGCGTCAGGGGAGAAGAGACC. Encoded protein: CSVRGEET. The whole CDR3 protein is CSVRGEETQYF.

This clone was seen many times. The read ends 3 residues before the CDR3 terminus; that terminus is restored from the germline J gene. The chain employs TRBV5-4 and TRBJ2-2; D perhaps matches TRBD1 (6 bases). Per the germline V gene, CDR1 is SGHNT and CDR2 is YYREEE (reference sequence). This CDR3 is 15 amino acids long. Trimming pared 5 bases from V and 1 base from J, leaving 12 bases between. The CDR3: CASRKLGQNTGELFF. The part of the CDR3 DNA that was read is TGTGCCAGCAGAAAACTGGGACAGAACACCGGGGAG.

This clone was picked up a small number of times. The read is 3 residues too short to cover the CDR3 end, so that end is filled in from the germline J gene. The chain joins TRBV19 to TRBJ1-6; possible D gene TRBD1, 5 bases. Germline lookup yields CDR1 LNHDA and CDR2 SQIVND (reference sequence). The V and J ends lost 3 bases and 6 bases respectively, with 15 bases between them. The CDR3 loop spans 16 amino acids. Incomplete CDR3 DNA: TGTGCCAGTAGTATCGGGTCGGCAGGGATTAATTCACCC. The encoded protein is CASSIGSAGINSP. Given in full, the CDR3 is CASSIGSAGINSPLHF.

This clone occurred many times. The read ends 3 residues early relative to the CDR3; the germline J gene fills the gap. The J gene is TRBJ2-2, the V gene TRBV7-3; 9 bases map to TRBD2. Germline lookup yields CDR1 SGHTA and CDR2 FQGTGA. The CDR3 sequence is 14 residues long. V gave up 3 bases and J gave up 5 bases; unmatched junction bases: 1. The CDR3 region is CASSFAGGTGELFF. The sequenced CDR3 bases are TGTGCCAGCAGCTTTGCGGGAGGGACCGGGGAG.

In this sample, this clone turned up many times. The sequenced fragment ends 3 residues before the CDR3 boundary, so the rest is inferred from the germline J gene. The gene calls are TRBV12-3 or TRBV12-4 and TRBJ2-3; 8 positions agree with TRBD2. The CDR3 covers 16 residues. J was trimmed by 4 bases and V by 6 bases; bases with no gene match: 12. Partial CDR3 DNA: TGTGCCAGCAGACAAGGACTAGCCGGCGGGGCAGATACG. Translation: CASRQGLAGGADT. The full CDR3 protein reads CASRQGLAGGADTQYF.

Judged by abundance, this clone is medium-sized. The CDR3: CASSMEVLAGVEETQYF. The sequenced part of the CDR3 DNA is TGTGCCAGTAGTATGGAGGTACTAGCGGGAGTGGAAGAGACC. The rearrangement uses TRBV19 and TRBJ2-5; 11 nucleotides align to TRBD2. Read sequence stops 3 residues before the CDR3 end, and the germline J gene provides the missing end. V gave up 3 bases and J gave up 3 bases; unmatched junction bases: 9. The CDR3 is 17 residues long. Germline lookup yields CDR1 LNHDA and CDR2 SQIVND (reference sequence).

Ten or more counts support this clone. Read sequence stops 3 residues before the CDR3 end, and the germline J gene provides the missing end. The genes are TRBV7-9 and TRBJ2-7, with TRBD2 matching over 7 bases. The CDR3 has 13 residues. Germline V gives CDR1 SEHNR, CDR2 FQNEAQ (reference sequence). V dropped 3 bases and J dropped 4; count of bases not matched to a gene: 3. The DNA read from the CDR3 is TGTGCCAGCAGCTTCGACGGGGGGTACGAG. It is translated as CASSFDGGYE. The full CDR3 is CASSFDGGYEQYF.

This clone has a count of ten or more. Sequencing ends 3 residues short of the CDR3 end; the germline J gene provides the rest. The chain uses TRBV4-2 and TRBJ1-2; 11 bases fit TRBD1. This CDR3 is 16 amino acids long. Germline lookup yields CDR1 LGHNA and CDR2 YNFKEQ. Germline trimming cut 4 bases from V and 2 bases from J; bases unmatched to any gene: 6. The CDR3 loop reads CASSPEGQGENYGYTF. The covered CDR3 bases are TGTGCCAGCAGCCCTGAGGGACAGGGGGAAAACTATGGC.

This clone showed up many times. The read halts 3 residues ahead of the CDR3 end, with the missing end drawn from the germline J gene. This sequence joins TRBV6-1 and TRBJ2-3; a possible D gene is TRBD1 (5 bases). V lost 1 base and J 0 bases, leaving 8 bases between the germline ends. This CDR3 is built from 15 residues. Germline V CDR1 and CDR2: MNHNS, SASEGT. The CDR3 loop is CASSEGGRSTDTQYF. The sequenced CDR3 bases are TGTGCCAGCAGTGAAGGGGGCCGTAGCACAGATACG.

This clone was observed at least ten times. The read ends 3 residues before the CDR3 terminus; that terminus is restored from the germline J gene. The chain employs TRBV14 and TRBJ1-6; D perhaps matches TRBD1 (6 bases). The CDR3 length is 15 residues. Trimming pared 4 bases from V and 5 bases from J, leaving 12 bases between. Germline CDR1 reads SGHDN; CDR2 reads FVKESK. The part of the CDR3 DNA that was read is TGTGCCAGCAGCCGGGGAACAGGGAATAATTCACCC. The encoded protein is CASSRGTGNNSP. The full CDR3 sequence reads CASSRGTGNNSPLHF.